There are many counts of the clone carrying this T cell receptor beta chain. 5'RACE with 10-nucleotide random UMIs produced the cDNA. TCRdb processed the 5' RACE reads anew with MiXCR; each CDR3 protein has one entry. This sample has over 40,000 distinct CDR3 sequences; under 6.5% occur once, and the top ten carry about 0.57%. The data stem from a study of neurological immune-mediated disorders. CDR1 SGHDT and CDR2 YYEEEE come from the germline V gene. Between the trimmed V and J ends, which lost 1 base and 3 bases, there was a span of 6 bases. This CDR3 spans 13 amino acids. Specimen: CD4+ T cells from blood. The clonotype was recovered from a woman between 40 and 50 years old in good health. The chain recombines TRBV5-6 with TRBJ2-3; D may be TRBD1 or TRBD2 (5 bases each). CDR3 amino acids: CASSLWGTDTQYF. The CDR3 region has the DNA TGTGCCAGCAGCTTGTGGGGGACAGATACGCAGTATTTT.